The next 3 T cell receptor beta chains were all read from a single sample in a study of CD8 T cells in ankylosing spondylitis. TCRdb re-called the 5' RACE reads with MiXCR, one entry per CDR3 protein. The table shows around 230,000 distinct CDR3 sequences, with 7.5% to 9% occurring only once. Sequenced input: blood, either unsorted or a sorted T cell fraction (not recorded which). The receptors here all came from a male donor with ankylosing spondylitis or in good health (not recorded which).

The sample holds many counts of this clonotype. A read error may produce the germline difference seen at one junction end. The chain joins TRBV20-1 to TRBJ1-2, with TRBD1 matching over 8 bases. This CDR3 spans 12 amino acids. Germline values: CDR1 DFQATT, CDR2 SNEGSKA (reference sequence). This CDR3 reads CSAYQGTGDQVF. CDR3 in DNA: TGCAGTGCTTACCAGGGGACAGGAGATCAAGTTTTC.

This clonotype was counted many times. The chain links TRBV20-1 to TRBJ2-1; TRBD2 matches 8 bases. Trimming took 1 base from V and 0 from J; bases not matched to a gene: 8. Germline CDR1 reads DFQATT; CDR2 reads SNEGSKA (reference sequence). CDR3 length equals 17 residues. The CDR3: CSARAISGASSYNEQFF. In nucleotides, the CDR3 is TGCAGTGCTAGAGCTATTAGCGGGGCAAGCTCCTACAATGAGCAGTTCTTC.

This clonotype was observed a few times. CDR3 in amino acids: CSARDGDRADSYNSPLHF. The CDR3 DNA reads as TGCAGTGCTAGAGACGGGGACAGGGCGGATTCATATAATTCACCCCTCCACTTT. The chain couples TRBV20-1 to TRBJ1-6, with TRBD1 matching over 9 bases. Germline values: CDR1 DFQATT, CDR2 SNEGSKA (reference sequence). This CDR3 has 18 residues. Unmatched junction bases numbered 10, after V lost 0 bases and J lost 4 bases.